The clone carrying this TCR beta chain was observed a few times. Its target is not known. V was trimmed by 6 bases and J by 0 bases, leaving 21 bases between them. The CDR3 covers 18 residues. In germline, CDR1 is MGHRA, CDR2 YSYEKL. TCRdb passed the 5' RACE reads through MiXCR, listing each CDR3 protein once. In the table there are some 800,000 distinct CDR3 sequences, about an eighth of which are singletons. This entry comes from a study of CD8 T cells in ankylosing spondylitis. Overall study findings and caveats: It appeared that ankylosing spondylitis blood was characterized by a TCR beta motif of fewer than 10 highly homologous variants.

The sequencing sample was made of blood, either unsorted or a sorted T cell fraction (not recorded which). The TCR comes from a male donor with ankylosing spondylitis. V usage is TRBV4-1 and J usage is TRBJ2-1; perhaps TRBD2 as D (6 bases). As DNA, the CDR3 is TGCGCCAGCAGTCACCGGAGGGAGTCAGTAAGCTCCTACAATGAGCAGTTCTTC. Protein: CASSHRRESVSSYNEQFF.